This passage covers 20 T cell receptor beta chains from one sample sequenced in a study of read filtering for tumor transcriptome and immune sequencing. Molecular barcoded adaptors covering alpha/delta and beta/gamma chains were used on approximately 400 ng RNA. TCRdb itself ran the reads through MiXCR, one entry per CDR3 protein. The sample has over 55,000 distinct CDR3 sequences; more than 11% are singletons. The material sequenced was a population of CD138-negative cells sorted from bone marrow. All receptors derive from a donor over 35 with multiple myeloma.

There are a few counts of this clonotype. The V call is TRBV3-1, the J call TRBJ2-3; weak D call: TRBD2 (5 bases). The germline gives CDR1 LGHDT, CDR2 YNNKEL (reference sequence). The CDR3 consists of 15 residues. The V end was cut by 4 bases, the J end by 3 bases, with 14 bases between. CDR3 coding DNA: TGTGCCAGCAGCCGCGCTGCGGGCGCGACAGATACGCAGTATTTT. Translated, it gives CASSRAAGATDTQYF.

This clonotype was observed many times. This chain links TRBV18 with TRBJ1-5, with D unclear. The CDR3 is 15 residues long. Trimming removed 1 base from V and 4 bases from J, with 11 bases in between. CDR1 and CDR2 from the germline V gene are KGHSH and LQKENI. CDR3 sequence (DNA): TGTGCCAGCTCACCACGTGCGGGAAAGAATCAGCCCCAGCATTTT. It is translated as CASSPRAGKNQPQHF.

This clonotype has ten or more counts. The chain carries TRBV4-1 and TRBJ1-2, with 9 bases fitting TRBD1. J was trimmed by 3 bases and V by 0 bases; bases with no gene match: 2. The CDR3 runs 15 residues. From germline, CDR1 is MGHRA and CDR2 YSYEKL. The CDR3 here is CASSQDWTGDYGYTF. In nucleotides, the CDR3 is TGCGCCAGCAGCCAAGATTGGACAGGGGACTATGGCTACACCTTC.

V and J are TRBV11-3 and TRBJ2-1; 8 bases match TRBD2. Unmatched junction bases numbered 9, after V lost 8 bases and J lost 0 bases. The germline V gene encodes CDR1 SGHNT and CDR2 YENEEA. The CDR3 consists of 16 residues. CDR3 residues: CASGNLAGSSYNEQFF. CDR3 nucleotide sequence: TGTGCCAGCGGAAATCTAGCGGGCAGCTCCTACAATGAGCAGTTCTTC.

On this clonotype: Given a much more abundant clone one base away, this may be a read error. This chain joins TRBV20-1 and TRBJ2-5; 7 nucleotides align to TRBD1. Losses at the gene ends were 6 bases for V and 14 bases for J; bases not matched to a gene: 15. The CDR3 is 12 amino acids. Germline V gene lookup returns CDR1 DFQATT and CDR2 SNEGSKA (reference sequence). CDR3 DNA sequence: TGCAGTGCAGCCTACGGGACAGTGAACCATTACTTC. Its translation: CSAAYGTVNHYF.

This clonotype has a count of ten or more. In DNA, the CDR3 is TGTGCCAGTATAAACCGAGTAGCGGGCAAAAACATTCAGTACTTC. Its translation: CASINRVAGKNIQYF. The rearrangement links TRBV19 to TRBJ2-4; 7 bases map to TRBD2. The V gene's germline CDR1 is LNHDA and CDR2 SQIVND (reference sequence). V shed 7 bases and J 3 bases; nucleotides not matched to a gene: 9. The CDR3 sequence is 15 residues long.

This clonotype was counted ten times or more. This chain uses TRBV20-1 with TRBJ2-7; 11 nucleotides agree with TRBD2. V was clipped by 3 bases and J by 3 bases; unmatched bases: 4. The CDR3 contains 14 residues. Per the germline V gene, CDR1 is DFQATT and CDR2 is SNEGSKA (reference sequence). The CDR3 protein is CSASELAGVYEQYF. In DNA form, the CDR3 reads TGCAGTGCTAGTGAACTAGCGGGAGTCTACGAGCAGTACTTC.

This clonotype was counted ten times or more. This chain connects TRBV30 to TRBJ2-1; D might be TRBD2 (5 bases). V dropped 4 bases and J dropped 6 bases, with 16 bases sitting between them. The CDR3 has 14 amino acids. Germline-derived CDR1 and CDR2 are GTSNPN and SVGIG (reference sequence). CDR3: CAWIPLSGSNEQFF. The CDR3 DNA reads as TGTGCCTGGATCCCCCTCAGTGGGAGCAATGAGCAGTTCTTC.

The CDR3 here is CASSESRGPMNTEAFF. CDR3 DNA sequence: TGCGCCAGCAGTGAGAGCCGGGGGCCCATGAACACTGAAGCTTTCTTT. V and J are TRBV10-2 and TRBJ1-1, with D perhaps matching TRBD1 (6 bases). This CDR3 comprises 16 residues. Germline lookup yields CDR1 WSHSY and CDR2 SAAADI. The germline V and J ends were trimmed by 2 bases and 0 bases, with 13 bases remaining between them.

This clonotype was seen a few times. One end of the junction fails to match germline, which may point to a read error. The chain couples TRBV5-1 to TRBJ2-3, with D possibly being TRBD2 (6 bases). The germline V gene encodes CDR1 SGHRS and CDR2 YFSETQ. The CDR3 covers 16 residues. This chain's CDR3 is CASSLSRTTFTDTQYF. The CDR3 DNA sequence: TGTGCCAGCAGCTTGTCTCGGACTACGTTCACAGATACGCAGTATTTT.

As DNA, the CDR3 is TGTGCCAGCAGAGTACAGGGGGCTTATGGCTACACCTTC. Translated, it gives CASRVQGAYGYTF. The chain employs TRBV28 and TRBJ1-2; 9 bases match TRBD1. The CDR3 loop spans 13 amino acids. Trimming took 6 bases from V and 5 from J; bases not matched to a gene: 4. Germline V lookup: CDR1 MDHEN, CDR2 SYDVKM.

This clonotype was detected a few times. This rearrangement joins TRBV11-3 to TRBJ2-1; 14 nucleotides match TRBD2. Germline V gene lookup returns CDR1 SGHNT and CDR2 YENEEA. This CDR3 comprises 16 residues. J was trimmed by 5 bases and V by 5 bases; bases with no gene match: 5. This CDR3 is CASSTRLAGGDNEQFF. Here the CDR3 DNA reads TGTGCCAGCAGCACCCGACTAGCGGGAGGGGACAATGAGCAGTTCTTC.

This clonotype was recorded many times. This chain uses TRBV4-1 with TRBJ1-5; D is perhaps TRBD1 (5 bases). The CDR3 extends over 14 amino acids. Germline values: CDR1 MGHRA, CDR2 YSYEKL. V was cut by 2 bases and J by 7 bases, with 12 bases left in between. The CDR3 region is CASSQTAGWQPQHF. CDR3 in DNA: TGCGCCAGCAGCCAAACGGCAGGGTGGCAGCCCCAGCATTTT.

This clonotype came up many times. The CDR3 bases are TGTGCCAGCAGCTCGGGAGGGCCGGGCACAGATACGCAGTATTTT. Translating gives CASSSGGPGTDTQYF. This chain uses TRBV7-3 with TRBJ2-3, with 8 bases that match TRBD2. The length of the CDR3 is 15 residues. V gave up 4 bases and J gave up 1 base; unmatched junction bases: 4. The germline gives CDR1 SGHTA, CDR2 FQGTGA.

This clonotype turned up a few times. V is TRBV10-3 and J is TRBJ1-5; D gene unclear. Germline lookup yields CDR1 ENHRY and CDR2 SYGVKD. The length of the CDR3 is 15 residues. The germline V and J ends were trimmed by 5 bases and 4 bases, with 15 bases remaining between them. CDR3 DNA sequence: TGTGCCATCAGTTCTTCGAGTGGGGAAAATCAGCCCCAGCATTTT. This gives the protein CAISSSSGENQPQHF.

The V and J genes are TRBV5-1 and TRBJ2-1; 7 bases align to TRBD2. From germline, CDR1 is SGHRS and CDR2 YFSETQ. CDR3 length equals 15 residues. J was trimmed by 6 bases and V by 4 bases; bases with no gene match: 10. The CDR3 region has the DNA TGCGCCAGCAGCCTAGCGGAAGGCGCCTTCAATGAGCAGTTCTTC. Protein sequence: CASSLAEGAFNEQFF.

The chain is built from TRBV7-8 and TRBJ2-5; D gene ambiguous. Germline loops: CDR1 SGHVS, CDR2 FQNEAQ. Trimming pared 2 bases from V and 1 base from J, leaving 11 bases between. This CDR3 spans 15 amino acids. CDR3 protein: CASSLSAATQETQYF. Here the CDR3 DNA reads TGTGCCAGCAGCTTAAGCGCCGCTACCCAAGAGACCCAGTACTTC.

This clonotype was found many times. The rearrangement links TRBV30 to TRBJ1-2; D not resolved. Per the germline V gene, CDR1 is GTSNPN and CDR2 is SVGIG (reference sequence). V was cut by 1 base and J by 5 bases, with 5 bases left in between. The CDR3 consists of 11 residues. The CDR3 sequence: CAWSDFYGYTF. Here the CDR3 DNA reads TGTGCCTGGAGTGATTTTTATGGCTACACCTTC.

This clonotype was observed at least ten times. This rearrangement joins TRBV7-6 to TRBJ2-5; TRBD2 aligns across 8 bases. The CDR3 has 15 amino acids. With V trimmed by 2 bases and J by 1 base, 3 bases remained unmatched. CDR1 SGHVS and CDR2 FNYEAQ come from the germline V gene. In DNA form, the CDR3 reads TGTGCCAGCAGCTTATGGACTAGCAGCCAAGAGACCCAGTACTTC. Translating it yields CASSLWTSSQETQYF.

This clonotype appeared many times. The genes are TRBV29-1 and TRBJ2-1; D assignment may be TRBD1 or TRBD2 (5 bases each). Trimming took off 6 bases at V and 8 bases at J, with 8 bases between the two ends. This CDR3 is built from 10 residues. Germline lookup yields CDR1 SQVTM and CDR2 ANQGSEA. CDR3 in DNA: TGCAGCGTCCGGGACCATGAGCAGTTCTTC. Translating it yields CSVRDHEQFF.